This T cell receptor (beta chain) was found in a study of T cell clonotyping in hematopoietic cell transplantation. Study outcomes and limitations: Higher Inverse Simpson Index values in graft donor and pretransplant recipient predicted broader posttransplant TCR diversity. Pathologically expanded recipient clonotypes increased progressively from day 30 to day 180 as diversity fell.

With respect to this clone: Its antigen is undetermined.

Samples: about 28 days before transplant, then days 30, 100 and 180 after. This table comes from immunoSEQ multiplex PCR, and its TCRdb copy is limited to in-frame clones, with some not included. Counted here are about 7,200 clones, 90% to 96% occurring once; the ten biggest clones make up 0.4% to 0.55%. V lost 10 bases and J lost 10; bases outside the gene matches: 13. The CDR3 covers 14 residues. Germline CDR1 reads LNHDA; CDR2 reads SQIVND (reference sequence). Sequences were derived from PBMCs, sampled 30 days after allogeneic stem cell transplant. This receptor was identified in a male patient aged 35-55 years who had an allogeneic stem cell transplant from a related donor, so the T cells may come from the graft donor. Some clones in this sample may be carry-over from other donors' samples. The chain employs TRBV19 and TRBJ1-6; TRBD1 matches 7 bases. The CDR3 nucleotides read TGTGCCACCTCTATCGGGACAGAGGGATCACCCCTCCACTTT. Its translation: CATSIGTEGSPLHF.